The 18 T cell receptor beta chains in this list originate from one sample, sequenced in a study of cytomegalovirus exposure and HLA in healthy donors. 60 Vbeta and 13 Jbeta primers were used in PCR. The assay was immunoSEQ multiplex PCR, and TCRdb's table has in-frame clones only and misses some. The sample is made up of roughly 70,000 clones, and the top ten hold around 7.5% of it. Sample: PBMCs. These receptors all stem from a female donor in good health and CMV-seropositive.

The CDR3 spells CAISEPLTGYGYTF. CDR3 in DNA: TGTGCCATCAGTGAGCCCCTAACAGGGTATGGCTACACCTTC. The genes are TRBV10-3 and TRBJ1-2; D might be TRBD1 (6 bases). The CDR3 runs 14 residues. CDR1 is ENHRY, CDR2 SYGVKD, per germline. V shed 2 bases and J shed 5 bases, with 12 bases lying between them.

This chain connects TRBV7-9 to TRBJ2-7; the match to TRBD1 covers 7 bases. In germline, CDR1 is SEHNR, CDR2 FQNEAQ (reference sequence). The CDR3 has 15 amino acids. V was clipped by 4 bases and J by 6 bases; unmatched bases: 12. CDR3 nucleotide sequence: TGTGCCAGCAGCTCCCTTGACAGGGCCCTTGGCGAGCAGTACTTC. Translated, it gives CASSSLDRALGEQYF. Full variable domain (remainder filled in from reference TRBV7-9 and TRBJ2-7): DTGVSQNPRHKITKRGQNVTFRCDPISEHNRLYWYRQTLGQGPEFLTYFQNEAQLEKSRLLSDRFSAERPKGSFSTLEIQRTEQGDSAMYLCASSSLDRALGEQYFGPGTRLTVT.

The gene calls are TRBV7-2 and TRBJ1-6; 7 nucleotides line up with TRBD1. This CDR3 comprises 18 residues. Germline lookup yields CDR1 SGHTA and CDR2 FQGNSA. J lost 0 bases, V lost 4 bases, and 9 bases had no gene match. The CDR3, as DNA: TGTGCCAGCAGCTCCCCAGACAGGGCGAGCTCCTATAATTCACCCCTCCACTTT. Its protein is CASSSPDRASSYNSPLHF.

CDR3 nucleotides: TGTGCCACCAGCAAATACAAGAGGCAGCCCCAGCATTTT. Translated, it gives CATSKYKRQPQHF. The chain couples TRBV15 to TRBJ1-5; no clear D gene. This CDR3 comprises 13 residues. Germline CDR1 LNHNV, CDR2 YYDKDF (reference sequence). Trimming stripped 4 bases from V and 7 bases from J, with 11 bases between.

This rearrangement joins TRBV30 to TRBJ2-7; D call uncertain. There are 14 residues in the CDR3. V gave up 1 base and J gave up 0 bases, with 10 bases separating them. The germline CDR1 and CDR2 sequences are GTSNPN and SVGIG (reference sequence). CDR3 in DNA: TGTGCCTGGAGTGCTGAACTTGCCTCCTACGAGCAGTACTTC. It encodes CAWSAELASYEQYF.

The V call is TRBV4-1, the J call TRBJ2-1; 7 bases align to TRBD2. Germline V gene lookup returns CDR1 MGHRA and CDR2 YSYEKL. The CDR3 has 14 amino acids. The J segment lost 8 bases and the V segment lost 4 bases, leaving 8 bases of the junction unmatched. CDR3 region: CASSLRLAGDEQFF. The CDR3 coding sequence is TGCGCCAGCAGCCTTCGACTAGCTGGCGATGAGCAGTTCTTC.

The chain carries TRBV7-3 and TRBJ1-1; TRBD1 matches at 7 bases. V was clipped by 4 bases and J by 8 bases; unmatched bases: 7. The CDR3 is 13 residues long. From germline, CDR1 is SGHTA and CDR2 FQGTGA. The CDR3 region has the DNA TGTGCCAGCAGCTGGAGAGGGACAGACGAAGCTTTCTTT. This gives the protein CASSWRGTDEAFF.

This rearrangement joins TRBV5-1 to TRBJ2-2; 8 bases match TRBD2. Trimming at V came to 4 bases and at J to 3 bases, leaving 5 bases not matched to a gene. Looked up from germline, CDR1 is SGHRS and CDR2 is YFSETQ. The CDR3 totals 15 residues. In nucleotides, the CDR3 is TGCGCCAGCAGCATGACCGGGAGGGACACCGGGGAGCTGTTTTTT. Its protein is CASSMTGRDTGELFF.

The DNA for the CDR3 is TGTGCCAGCAGTTACTCCAGCGGGTCCGGCACCGGGGAGCTGTTTTTT. Its translation is CASSYSSGSGTGELFF. This chain links TRBV6-5 with TRBJ2-2, with D maybe TRBD2 (6 bases). CDR1 is MNHEY and CDR2 is SVGAGI in the germline V gene. Between the trimmed V and J ends, which lost 0 bases and 4 bases, there was a span of 12 bases. CDR3 length: 16 residues.

The rearrangement links TRBV29-1 to TRBJ2-1; D uncertain. The germline CDR1 and CDR2 sequences are SQVTM and ANQGSEA. This CDR3 is 14 amino acids long. Trimming removed 4 bases at V and 3 bases at J, with 13 bases between. The DNA for the CDR3 is TGCAGCGTTGGCCAGCGCGCCTTCTACAATGAGCAGTTCTTC. Its protein is CSVGQRAFYNEQFF.

The chain uses TRBV4-3 and TRBJ1-5, with no clear D. CDR1 and CDR2 (germline): LGHNA, YSLEER. CDR3 length equals 16 residues. V was pared by 0 bases and J by 6 bases, with 15 bases between. DNA of the CDR3: TGCGCCAGCAGCCAAGAAGTCACTTTTCGAGGTCAGCCCCAGCATTTT. This codes for CASSQEVTFRGQPQHF.

The rearrangement links TRBV9 to TRBJ2-3; D may be TRBD1 (6 bases). Between the trimmed V and J ends, which lost 2 bases and 4 bases, there was a span of 14 bases. The CDR3 is made up of 15 amino acids. Germline V gene lookup returns CDR1 SGDLS and CDR2 YYNGEE. The CDR3, as DNA: TGTGCCAGCAGCGTGTGGGGGACAAAATCAGATACGCAGTATTTT. Protein sequence: CASSVWGTKSDTQYF.

The rearrangement joins TRBV19 to TRBJ1-1; D gene unclear. Germline values: CDR1 LNHDA, CDR2 SQIVND (reference sequence). This CDR3 comprises 14 residues. Trimming took 7 bases from V and 1 from J, leaving 13 bases between them. The CDR3 nucleotides read TGTGCCAGTACCAAAGCGCCGGCGAACACTGAAGCTTTCTTT. Protein sequence: CASTKAPANTEAFF.

The chain couples TRBV18 to TRBJ1-1; D gene unclear. V was shortened by 3 bases and J by 2 bases, with 10 bases between the two germline ends. CDR3 size: 14 residues. CDR1 and CDR2 (germline): KGHSH, LQKENI. The CDR3 DNA follows: TGTGCCAGCTCACCCCAAGTACAAAACACTGAAGCTTTCTTT. Encoded protein: CASSPQVQNTEAFF. The full variable domain, with the rest looked up from reference TRBV18 and TRBJ1-1, is NAGVMQNPRHLVRRRGQEARLRCSPMKGHSHVYWYRQLPEEGLKFMVYLQKENIIDESGMPKERFSAEFPKEGPSILRIQQVVRGDSAAYFCASSPQVQNTEAFFGQGTRLTVV.

The rearrangement uses TRBV4-3 and TRBJ1-2; 10 nucleotides match TRBD1. Germline V gene sequence: CDR1 LGHNA, CDR2 YSLEER. The CDR3 is made up of 15 amino acids. Trimming took 3 bases from V and 3 from J; bases not matched to a gene: 4. CDR3 loop: CASSHPGQGDYGYTF. Here the CDR3 DNA reads TGCGCCAGCAGCCATCCCGGACAGGGGGACTATGGCTACACCTTC.

The chain joins TRBV9 to TRBJ1-1; possibly TRBD1 for D (5 bases). Germline CDR1 and CDR2: SGDLS and YYNGEE. There are 15 residues in the CDR3. V was clipped by 0 bases and J by 2 bases, with 11 bases between them. In DNA, the CDR3 is TGTGCCAGCAGCGTAGGGGGGGGAATCAACACTGAAGCTTTCTTT. As protein: CASSVGGGINTEAFF. Complete variable domain (other parts from reference TRBV9 and TRBJ1-1): DSGVTQTPKHLITATGQRVTLRCSPRSGDLSVYWYQQSLDQGLQFLIQYYNGEERAKGNILERFSAQQFPDLHSELNLSSLELGDSALYFCASSVGGGINTEAFFGQGTRLTVV.

The V and J genes are TRBV6-1 and TRBJ1-1; TRBD1 might be the D (6 bases). Germline loops: CDR1 MNHNS, CDR2 SASEGT. V was pared by 10 bases and J by 0 bases, with 15 bases between. The length of the CDR3 is 14 residues. The CDR3 loop is CATTTGQLNTEAFF. The CDR3 DNA follows: TGTGCCACCACGACGGGACAATTGAACACTGAAGCTTTCTTT.

The gene calls are TRBV28 and TRBJ1-1; TRBD1 matches at 10 bases. V was clipped by 6 bases and J by 3 bases; unmatched bases: 4. The CDR3 spans 14 residues. From germline, CDR1 is MDHEN and CDR2 SYDVKM. CDR3 sequence (DNA): TGTGCCAGCAGGGTGACAGGGGGCTACACTGAAGCTTTCTTT. Amino acid sequence: CASRVTGGYTEAFF. The full variable domain, in which reference TRBV28 and TRBJ1-1 provide the parts outside the CDR3, is DVKVTQSSRYLVKRTGEKVFLECVQDMDHENMFWYRQDPGLGLRLIYFSYDVKMKEKGDIPEGYSVSREKKERFSLILESASTNQTSMYLCASRVTGGYTEAFFGQGTRLTVV.